A single sample gave rise to the 14 T cell receptor beta chains below, sequenced in a study of prognosis after radiotherapy for stage I lung cancer (TCRdb year 2021). Instrument used: Illumina HiSeq 3000. The TCR beta CDR3 region was amplified from genomic DNA by two rounds of multiplex PCR. The first PCR round used primers specific to each TRBV and TRBJ gene, and the primer sequences were filed in Chinese patent CN105087789A. The raw public reads went through TCRdb reprocessing: fastp at Q25, MiXCR clone calling, in-frame beta chains kept. When rows share a CDR3 protein, they turn into one entry using the most common DNA and genes. The sample yields 12,000 or so distinct CDR3 sequences; around 40% were counted once. Approximately 53% of the sample is held by the ten biggest clonotypes. Sequences were derived from PBMCs, sampled before or after stereotactic body radiation therapy (not recorded which). These receptors were collected from a donor aged 50 or older with non-small cell lung cancer.

By share of the sample, this clonotype is medium-sized. The CDR3: CATLNRDRGNSPLHF. The CDR3 coding sequence is TGTGCCACGTTAAACCGGGACAGGGGTAATTCACCCCTCCACTTT. This rearrangement joins TRBV13 to TRBJ1-6, with 10 bases lining up with TRBD1. CDR1 is PRHDT, CDR2 FYEKMQ, per germline (reference sequence). The CDR3 has 15 residues. The V segment lost 10 bases and the J segment 6 bases; nucleotides outside the gene matches: 9.

As for this clonotype: A read error is likely here: a far larger clone is one base away. CDR3 sequence (DNA): TGTGCCAGCAGCACTGAGCGGTTCGGGTTGAACACCATATATTTT. Translation gives CASSTERFGLNTIYF. V usage is TRBV7-9 and J usage is TRBJ1-3, with D uncertain. The CDR3 runs 15 residues. Per the germline V gene, CDR1 is SEHNR and CDR2 is FQNEAQ (reference sequence). V was pared by 5 bases and J by 7 bases, with 18 bases between.

This clonotype has ten or more counts. The gene calls are TRBV19 and TRBJ1-1; 10 positions match TRBD1. The junction had 6 bases not matched to a gene; V was cut back by 5 bases and J by 3 bases. Germline CDR1 reads LNHDA; CDR2 reads SQIVND (reference sequence). The CDR3 loop spans 15 amino acids. DNA of the CDR3: TGTGCCAGTAGTTTCTCCGGGACAGGGGACACTGAAGCTTTCTTT. Residues: CASSFSGTGDTEAFF. Together with reference TRBV19 and TRBJ1-1, the CDR3 gives the full variable domain: DGGITQSPKYLFRKEGQNVTLSCEQNLNHDAMYWYRQDPGQGLRLIYYSQIVNDFQKGDIAEGYSVSREKKESFPLTVTSAQKNPTAFYLCASSFSGTGDTEAFFGQGTRLTVV.

This clonotype is classed as medium-sized. This chain joins TRBV9 and TRBJ2-3, with 14 bases that match TRBD2. V trimming: 4 bases; J trimming: 2 bases; junction bases outside the gene matches: 12. Germline V gene data show CDR1 as SGDLS and CDR2 as YYNGEE. The CDR3 totals 19 residues. The CDR3 coding sequence is TGTGCCAGCAGCCCGAAGGGACTAGCGGGGGTTTCTGCCACAGATACGCAGTATTTT. It codes for CASSPKGLAGVSATDTQYF.

This clonotype was seen at least ten times. The chain couples TRBV5-4 to TRBJ2-2, with 7 bases fitting TRBD2. Germline CDR1 SGHNT, CDR2 YYREEE (reference sequence). The length of the CDR3 is 16 residues. Trimming removed 1 base from V and 3 bases from J; junction bases left unmatched: 6. CDR3 residues: CASSLRGGDDTGELFF. The CDR3 region has the DNA TGTGCCAGCAGCTTGCGTGGGGGGGATGACACCGGGGAGCTGTTTTTT.

In this sample, this clonotype turned up a few times. V and J are TRBV28 and TRBJ2-3; the match to TRBD2 covers 11 bases. V was pared by 7 bases and J by 2 bases, with 5 bases of the junction left unmatched. The CDR3 extends over 15 amino acids. The germline gives CDR1 MDHEN, CDR2 SYDVKM. The CDR3 reads CASTVTSGVTDTQYF. The DNA for the CDR3 is TGTGCCAGCACCGTGACTAGCGGGGTCACAGATACGCAGTATTTT.

Points on this clonotype: A read error is likely here: a far larger clone is one base away. The chain combines TRBV27 with TRBJ2-7, with TRBD2 matching 8 bases. Germline-derived CDR1 and CDR2 are MNHEY and SMNVEV (reference sequence). The CDR3 consists of 18 residues. J was trimmed by 7 bases and V by 5 bases; bases with no gene match: 22. The CDR3 DNA reads as TGTGCCAGCAGTCCGCGACTAGCGAGCGAGAGCTCCTACAATGAGCAGTACTTC. Its protein product is CASSPRLASESSYNEQYF.

The J gene is TRBJ1-6, the V gene TRBV28; D ambiguous. The V end lost 6 bases, the J end lost 3 bases, and 6 bases lay between the germline ends. CDR1 is MDHEN and CDR2 is SYDVKM in the germline V gene. The CDR3 runs 13 residues. CDR3 sequence reads: CASSPLYNSPLHF. In DNA, the CDR3 is TGTGCCAGCAGCCCTCTCTATAATTCACCCCTCCACTTT.

Many counts were recorded for this clonotype. This sequence joins TRBV7-2 and TRBJ1-1, with no clear D. Trimming left V 0 bases short and J 8 bases short, with 10 bases between. Germline CDR1 reads SGHTA; CDR2 reads FQGNSA. This CDR3 region has 13 residues. CDR3 residues: CASSLASRFEAFF. The DNA for the CDR3 is TGTGCCAGCAGCTTAGCCAGTCGGTTCGAAGCTTTCTTT.

This clonotype was detected ten times or more. V is TRBV24-1 and J is TRBJ2-7; tentative D call: TRBD1 (6 bases). Between the trimmed V and J ends, which lost 6 bases and 5 bases, there was a span of 13 bases. Germline assignment: CDR1 KGHDR and CDR2 SFDVKD. The CDR3 length is 13 residues. The CDR3 nucleotides read TGTGCCACCAGTATACAGGGTAGCGACGAGCAGTACTTC. Translating it yields CATSIQGSDEQYF.

Many counts were recorded for this clonotype. The CDR3 DNA reads TGTGCCAGCAGTTCCGTGGAGCGAGACTACAATGAGCAGTTCTTC. Translation: CASSSVERDYNEQFF. The chain is built from TRBV28 and TRBJ2-1; D is uncertain. With 4 bases removed from V and 3 bases from J, the gap between germline ends came to 13 bases. This CDR3 comprises 15 residues. The germline CDR1 and CDR2 sequences are MDHEN and SYDVKM.

This clonotype came up many times. This sequence joins TRBV7-9 and TRBJ2-5; maybe TRBD1 (6 bases). V gave up 8 bases and J gave up 4 bases, with 17 bases separating them. CDR3 length: 14 residues. Germline CDR1 is SEHNR and CDR2 is FQNEAQ (reference sequence). In DNA, the CDR3 is TGTGCCAGCGGGGACATAGCGACCCGAGAGACCCAGTACTTC. Translation gives CASGDIATRETQYF.

There are many counts of this clonotype. V gene TRBV7-3 combines with J gene TRBJ2-2; unclear D gene. V was cut by 1 base and J by 3 bases, with 6 bases left in between. CDR1 and CDR2 from the germline V gene are SGHTA and FQGTGA. The CDR3 spans 14 residues. CDR3 DNA sequence: TGTGCCAGCAGCTTAAAAAGAGACACCGGGGAGCTGTTTTTT. Its protein is CASSLKRDTGELFF.

The gene calls are TRBV27 and TRBJ1-6; D perhaps matches TRBD1 (5 bases). The germline V gene encodes CDR1 MNHEY and CDR2 SMNVEV (reference sequence). The CDR3 has 13 amino acids. V was pared by 4 bases and J by 7 bases, with 8 bases between. CDR3 loop: CASSSRQNSPLHF. The CDR3 nucleotides are TGTGCCAGCAGTTCCCGACAGAATTCACCCCTCCACTTT.